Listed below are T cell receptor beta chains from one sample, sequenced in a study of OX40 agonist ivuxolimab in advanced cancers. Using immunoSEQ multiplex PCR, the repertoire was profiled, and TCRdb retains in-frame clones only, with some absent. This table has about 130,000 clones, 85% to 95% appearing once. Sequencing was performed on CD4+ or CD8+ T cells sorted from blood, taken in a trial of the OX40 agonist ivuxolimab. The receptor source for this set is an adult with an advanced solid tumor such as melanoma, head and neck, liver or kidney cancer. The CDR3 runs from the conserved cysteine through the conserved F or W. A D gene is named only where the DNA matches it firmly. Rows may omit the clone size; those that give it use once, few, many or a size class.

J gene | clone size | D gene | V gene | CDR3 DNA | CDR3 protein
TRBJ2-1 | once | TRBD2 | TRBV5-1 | TGCGCCAGCTTTTTGGGGACTAGCGGGAGGATCAGGCAGTTCTTC | CASFLGTSGRIRQFF
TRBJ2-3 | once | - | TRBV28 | TGTGCCAGCAGTTTATTTAGGCCCCCCGATACGCAGTATTTT | CASSLFRPPDTQYF
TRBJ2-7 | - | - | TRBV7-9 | TGTGCCAGCAGCACAGGGTCTCGCTACGAGCAGTACTTC | CASSTGSRYEQYF
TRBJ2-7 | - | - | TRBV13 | TGTGCCAGCAGCGCGTCCCCCGACATGGGGGAGTACTTC | CASSASPDMGEYF
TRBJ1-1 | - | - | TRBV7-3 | TGTGCCAGCAGCCCATCAAAGGCCCCGAACACTGAAGCTTTCTTT | CASSPSKAPNTEAFF
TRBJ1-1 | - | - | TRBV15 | TGTGCCGGACGATTAGAACACACTGAAGCTTTCTTT | CAGRLEHTEAFF
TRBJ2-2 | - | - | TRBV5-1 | TGCGCCAGCACTCAGGACGGGAACACCGGGGAGCTGTTTTTT | CASTQDGNTGELFF
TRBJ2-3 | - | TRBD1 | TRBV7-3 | TGTGCCAGCAGCCTTCAGGGGGCAGGAGATACGCAGTATTTT | CASSLQGAGDTQYF
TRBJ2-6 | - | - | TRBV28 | TGTGCCAGCAGTTTATCCGGGTCGAGCTCTGGGGCCAACGTCCTGACTTTC | CASSLSGSSSGANVLTF
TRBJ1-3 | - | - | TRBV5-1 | TGCGCCAGCAGCTCCACAGCTGGAAACACCATATATTTT | CASSSTAGNTIYF
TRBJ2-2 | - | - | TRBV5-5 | TGTGCCAGCACCAGGGGGGCCGGGGAGCTGTTTTTT | CASTRGAGELFF
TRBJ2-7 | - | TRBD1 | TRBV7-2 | TGTGCCAGCAGCCGAACAGGGGTCAACTACGAGCAGTACTTC | CASSRTGVNYEQYF
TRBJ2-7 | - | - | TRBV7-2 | TGTGCCAGCAGCTACGGACTACCTCGGGAGCAGTACTTC | CASSYGLPREQYF
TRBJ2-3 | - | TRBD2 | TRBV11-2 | TGTGCCAGCAGCCTCCCCGGGGGGGGAGCAGATACGCAGTATTTT | CASSLPGGGADTQYF
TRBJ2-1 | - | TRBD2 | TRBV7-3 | TGTGCCAGCAGCTTACCGGGTGCGGGAGCTGACAATGAGCAGTTCTTC | CASSLPGAGADNEQFF
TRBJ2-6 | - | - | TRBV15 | TGTGCCACCAGCTCACAGGGCTCTGGGGCCAACGTCCTGACTTTC | CATSSQGSGANVLTF
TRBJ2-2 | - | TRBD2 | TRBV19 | TGTGCCAGTACCAGAGGGCTAGCGGGAGTATCCGGGGAGCTGTTTTTT | CASTRGLAGVSGELFF
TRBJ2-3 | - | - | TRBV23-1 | TGCGCCAGCAGTCAACCGCCCGGCCGGCGATACACAGATACGCAGTATTTT | CASSQPPGRRYTDTQYF
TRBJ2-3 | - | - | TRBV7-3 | TGTGCCAGCAGCTTAATGGGAGCCGGGGCCAGCACAGATACGCAGTATTTT | CASSLMGAGASTDTQYF
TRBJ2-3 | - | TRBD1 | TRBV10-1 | TGCGCCAGCGCCCGGGACAGCTTCACAGATACGCAGTATTTT | CASARDSFTDTQYF
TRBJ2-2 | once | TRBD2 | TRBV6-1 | TGTGCCAGCAGTGAAATTAGCGGGAGGGCCGGGGAGCTGTTTTTT | CASSEISGRAGELFF
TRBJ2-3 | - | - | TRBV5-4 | TGTGCCAGCAGCCCCTTAGGGGGTTATGGCACAGATACGCAGTATTTT | CASSPLGGYGTDTQYF
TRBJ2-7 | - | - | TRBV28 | TGTGCCAGCATTGGTCAGCACTCCTACGAGCAGTACTTC | CASIGQHSYEQYF
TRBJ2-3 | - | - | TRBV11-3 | TGTGCCAGCAGCTTAAGAGACAGGTCAGATACGCAGTATTTT | CASSLRDRSDTQYF
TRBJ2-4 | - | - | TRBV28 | TGTGCCAGCGGCATGGACTCTAAAACTTTGGGGTCCAAAAACATTCAGTACTTC | CASGMDSKTLGSKNIQYF
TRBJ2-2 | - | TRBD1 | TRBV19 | TGTGCCACCTCGGACAGGGAGGATTACACCGGGGAGCTGTTTTTT | CATSDREDYTGELFF
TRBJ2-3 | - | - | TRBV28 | TGTGCCAGCAGTACCGGGGGCGCGAGCACAGATACGCAGTATTTT | CASSTGGASTDTQYF
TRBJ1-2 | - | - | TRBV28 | TGTGCCAGCAGTTTCGGCGAACGGATTTATGGCTACACCTTC | CASSFGERIYGYTF
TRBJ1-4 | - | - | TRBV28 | TGTGCCAGCAGTTTCATCGGGGACAAACTGTTTTTT | CASSFIGDKLFF
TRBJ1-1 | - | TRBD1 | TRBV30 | TGTGCCTGGAGTGCTCGGGACAGGGGGCGGACTGAAGCTTTCTTT | CAWSARDRGRTEAFF
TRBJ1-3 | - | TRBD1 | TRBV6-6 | TGTGCCAGCAGTTACTCGATGCAGGGGGCTGGAAACACCATATATTTT | CASSYSMQGAGNTIYF
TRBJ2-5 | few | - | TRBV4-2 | TGTGCCAGCAGCCAAGATTGGAGCGGCCAAGAGACCCAGTACTTC | CASSQDWSGQETQYF
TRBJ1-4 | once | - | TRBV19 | TGTGCCAGTAGTATAGTGGGGGCTGGAGATGAAAAACTGTTTTTT | CASSIVGAGDEKLFF
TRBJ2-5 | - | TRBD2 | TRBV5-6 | TGTGCCAGCAGCTTTGGCGGGAGTGGGGAGACCCAGTACTTC | CASSFGGSGETQYF
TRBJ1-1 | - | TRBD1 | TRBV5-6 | TGTGCCAGCAGCTTGGCCTACAGGGGCAGGGTAGCTGAAGCTTTCTTT | CASSLAYRGRVAEAFF
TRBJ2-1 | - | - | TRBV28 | TGTGCCAGCAGTTTATCGGCGGCCGAGCAGTTCTTC | CASSLSAAEQFF
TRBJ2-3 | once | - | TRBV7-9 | TGTGCCAGCAGCTTAGCTTTAGGCCTTAATACGCAGTATTTT | CASSLALGLNTQYF
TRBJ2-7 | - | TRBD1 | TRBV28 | TGTGCCAGCAGTCGACAGGGTAGCAAAACCTACGAGCAGTACTTC | CASSRQGSKTYEQYF
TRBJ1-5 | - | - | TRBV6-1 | TGTGCCAGCAGTGAAAGTGAAGGGGATGGTCAGCCCCAGCATTTT | CASSESEGDGQPQHF
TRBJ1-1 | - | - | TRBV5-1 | TGCGCCAGCAGCTTGGGATCCCCGAACACTGAAGCTTTCTTT | CASSLGSPNTEAFF
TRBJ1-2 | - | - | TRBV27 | TGTGCCAGCAGTTCAACAGGGAACTATGGCTACACCTTC | CASSSTGNYGYTF
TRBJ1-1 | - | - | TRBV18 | TGTGCCAGCTCACCACCGGGGGGGCAAAACACTGAAGCTTTCTTT | CASSPPGGQNTEAFF
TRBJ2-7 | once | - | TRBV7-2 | TGTGCCAGCAGCCCGGACCAGGACGAGCAGTACTTC | CASSPDQDEQYF
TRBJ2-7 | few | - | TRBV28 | TGTGCCAGCAGTCCCCCAACAAGCTACGAGCAGTACTTC | CASSPPTSYEQYF
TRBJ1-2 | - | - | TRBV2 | TGTGCCAGCTCCGCCAGCGGCTATGGCTACACCTTC | CASSASGYGYTF
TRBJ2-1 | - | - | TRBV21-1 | TGTGCCAGCAGCAATGTCTCGAGGACACGAAAAATTGAGCAGTTCTTC | CASSNVSRTRKIEQFF
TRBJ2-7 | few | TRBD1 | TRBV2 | TGTGCCAGCATTTTACAGGGGTGGACCTACGAGCAGTACTTC | CASILQGWTYEQYF
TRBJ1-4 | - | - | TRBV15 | TGTGCCACCAGCAGAGATGGTCCAGGCGTTAATGAAAAACTGTTTTTT | CATSRDGPGVNEKLFF
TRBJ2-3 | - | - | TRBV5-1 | TGCGCCAGCAGCTTGGCCTGGTTTGGCACAGATACGCAGTATTTT | CASSLAWFGTDTQYF
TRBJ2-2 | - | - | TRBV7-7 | TGTGCTAGCAGCTCCGCCGGGACGTCGACCGGGGAGCTGTTTTTT | CASSSAGTSTGELFF
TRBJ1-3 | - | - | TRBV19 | TGTGCCAGTAGTCCTCTATCGAGGGGCGCATATGGAAACACCATATATTTT | CASSPLSRGAYGNTIYF
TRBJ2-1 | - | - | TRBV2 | TGTGCCAGCAGTGAGACAGACGAGCAGTTCTTC | CASSETDEQFF
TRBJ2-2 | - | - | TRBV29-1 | TGCAGCGTTGACTCAGGGAACACCGGGGAGCTGTTTTTT | CSVDSGNTGELFF
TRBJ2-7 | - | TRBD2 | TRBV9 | TGTGCCAGCAGCGCGACGGGACTAGCGGGAGACGAGCAGTACTTC | CASSATGLAGDEQYF
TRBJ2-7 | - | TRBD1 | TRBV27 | TGTGCCAGCAGCTACGGGGACAGGGTCTACGAGCAGTACTTC | CASSYGDRVYEQYF
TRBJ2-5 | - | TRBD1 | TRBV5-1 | TGCGCCAGCTTCGGGACAGGGGGCTCTAGGGAGACCCAGTACTTC | CASFGTGGSRETQYF
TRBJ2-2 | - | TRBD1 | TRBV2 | TGTGCCACCCGTGGACAGGGTAGGGCGACCGGGGAGCTGTTTTTT | CATRGQGRATGELFF
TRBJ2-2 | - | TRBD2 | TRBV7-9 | TGTGCCAGCAGCTTAGGCCGGGAGGCACTGTTTTTT | CASSLGREALFF